This is a list of T cell receptor beta chains from one sample in a study of blood T cell repertoires in COVID-19. The assay was immunoSEQ multiplex PCR, and TCRdb's table has in-frame clones only and misses some. This sample has some 290,000 clones, with around 81% found just once. Specimen: peripheral blood. The receptor source for this set is a woman aged 55-69 years with active or convalescent COVID-19. Each CDR3 is given with its conserved first and last residue. Each record gives: CDR3 protein, V gene, CDR3 length, D gene, J gene. D genes are given only for firm matches.

CASSPRTSGVGETQYF,TRBV19,16,TRBD2,TRBJ2-5
CASTTGYTEAFF,TRBV12-3/TRBV12-4,12,.,TRBJ1-1
CASMQAIEQYF,TRBV6-5,11,.,TRBJ2-7
CASSPGVRGTEAFF,TRBV6-5,14,.,TRBJ1-1
CASRGRMAGELFF,TRBV4-3,13,.,TRBJ2-2
CASSPRGEYEQYF,TRBV7-8,13,TRBD2,TRBJ2-7
CASSIQDRGNTEAFF,TRBV19,15,TRBD1,TRBJ1-1
CASSIFMRGTSGGTDTQYF,TRBV7-9,19,TRBD2,TRBJ2-3
CASSPPRPQGRDSPLHF,TRBV18,17,.,TRBJ1-6
CASRDLNTEAFF,TRBV30,12,.,TRBJ1-1
CASSEVRGEGYGYTF,TRBV2,15,.,TRBJ1-2
CASSSSGYYEQYF,TRBV7-8,13,.,TRBJ2-7
CASSYRRAMETQYF,TRBV6-2/TRBV6-3,14,.,TRBJ2-5
CASSSSTSPTDTQYF,TRBV7-9,15,TRBD2,TRBJ2-3